The sequence of this T cell receptor beta chain was determined in a study of cytomegalovirus exposure and HLA in healthy donors. Notes on this clone: The antigen remains undetermined.

It was with 60 Vbeta and 13 Jbeta primers that the PCR ran. Method: immunoSEQ multiplex PCR; TCRdb's copy keeps in-frame clones and lacks some. This table holds 120,000 or so clones, roughly 80% found once. Sampled while nominally healthy, donors likely had unrecorded immune exposures. CDR1 and CDR2 (germline): SGHKS, YYEKEE (reference sequence). V shed 4 bases and J 4 bases; nucleotides not matched to a gene: 4. The CDR3 spans 15 residues. Overall study findings and caveats: The productive fraction for most TCR beta V segments was about 87% or about 30% in an earlier analysis. The authors enumerated roughly 160 TCR beta chains as linked to cytomegalovirus. A later analysis linked a missense variant in DCLRE1C to the trimming of TCR beta V and J genes.

V gene TRBV5-5 combines with J gene TRBJ2-2, with 10 bases matching TRBD1. Input material: PBMCs. This clonotype originated in a man aged 18-30 years in good health and CMV-seronegative. The CDR3 here is CASSGDRGGTGELFF. CDR3 DNA: TGTGCCAGCAGCGGGGACAGGGGCGGCACCGGGGAGCTGTTTTTT.